What follows is one T cell receptor beta chain and its context. Its specific antigen is unknown. Nothing much larger sits one base from this clone, and base qualities are not available. This sample was included in a study of T cell changes during pregnancy in multiple sclerosis (dated by TCRdb to about 2019). At the level of the whole study: The study looked at changes in the T cell repertoire across pregnancy in women with multiple sclerosis.

The library was produced with the immunoSEQ multiplex PCR assay. The clones in this table, taken by TCRdb from immuneACCESS, are in-frame only. Not every clone is retained; where verified, under half of the shortfall comes from an unresolved V gene, and the cause of the rest is unknown. Within this sample are about 69,000 clones, with 85% to 95% of them counted one time only. Approximately 2% of the sample is taken by the ten largest. Deletion took 5 bases off V and 4 bases off J, with a span of 11 bases between the germline ends. CDR1 and CDR2 were assigned from the germline V gene (reference sequence) as WNHNN and SYGVQD. From its cysteine to its phenylalanine, the CDR3 spans 14 amino acids. Of the read, only the CDR3 DNA is kept; its 42 bases are in frame from base 1.

The TCR comes from a female donor in good health, enrolled as a control in a pregnancy study. The sample was peripheral blood, taken in the third trimester of pregnancy. The chain joins TRBV10-1 to TRBJ2-2, with a tentative D gene TRBD2 over 6 matching bases. For the CDR3, the sequence is CASSPAGFTGELFF. The nucleotides are TGCGCCAGCAGTCCCGCGGGGTTCACCGGGGAGCTGTTTTTT.